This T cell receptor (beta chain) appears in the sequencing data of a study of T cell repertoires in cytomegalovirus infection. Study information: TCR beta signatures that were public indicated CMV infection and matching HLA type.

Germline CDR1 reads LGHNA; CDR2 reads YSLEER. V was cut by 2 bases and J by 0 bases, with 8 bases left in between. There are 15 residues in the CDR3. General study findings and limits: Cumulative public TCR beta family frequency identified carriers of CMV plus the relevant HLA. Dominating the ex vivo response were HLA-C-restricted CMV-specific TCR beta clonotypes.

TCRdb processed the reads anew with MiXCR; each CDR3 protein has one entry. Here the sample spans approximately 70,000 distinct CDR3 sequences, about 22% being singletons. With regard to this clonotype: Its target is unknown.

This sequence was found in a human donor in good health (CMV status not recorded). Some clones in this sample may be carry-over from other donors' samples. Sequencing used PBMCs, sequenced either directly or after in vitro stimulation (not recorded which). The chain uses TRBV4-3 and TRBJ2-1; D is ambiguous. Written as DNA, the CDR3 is TGCGCCAGCAGCCAAACAGATCGCTCCTACAATGAGCAGTTCTTC. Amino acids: CASSQTDRSYNEQFF.